The source of this T cell receptor (beta chain) is a study of cytomegalovirus exposure and HLA in healthy donors. Whole-study results and caveats: About 87% or about 30% of the time was how often most TCR beta V segments were productive, according to an earlier analysis. TCR beta sequences numbering more than 15,000 were associated with HLA alleles at 0.05 false discovery rate in a later analysis. Rare sequences made up most TCRs, while some public TCRs were found in many donors.

With regard to this clone: No antigen is known for it.

The PCR contained 60 Vbeta and 13 Jbeta primers. TCRdb's table, derived via immunoSEQ multiplex PCR, lists solely in-frame clones and lacks some. The top ten clones hold around 1.6% of a sample with roughly 190,000 clones, 79% of them seen once. In germline, CDR1 is MGHDK, CDR2 SYGVNS. This CDR3 region has 16 residues. The V end was cut by 2 bases, the J end by 7 bases, with 17 bases between. This TCR came from a girl under 18 in good health and CMV-seropositive. The sequencing sample was made of PBMCs. J is TRBJ1-4 and V is TRBV25-1, with D possibly being TRBD1 (5 bases). CDR3 DNA sequence: TGTGCCAGCAGTGAAAATTTCGGGGGGGTGGGTGAAAAACTGTTTTTT. Its protein is CASSENFGGVGEKLFF.